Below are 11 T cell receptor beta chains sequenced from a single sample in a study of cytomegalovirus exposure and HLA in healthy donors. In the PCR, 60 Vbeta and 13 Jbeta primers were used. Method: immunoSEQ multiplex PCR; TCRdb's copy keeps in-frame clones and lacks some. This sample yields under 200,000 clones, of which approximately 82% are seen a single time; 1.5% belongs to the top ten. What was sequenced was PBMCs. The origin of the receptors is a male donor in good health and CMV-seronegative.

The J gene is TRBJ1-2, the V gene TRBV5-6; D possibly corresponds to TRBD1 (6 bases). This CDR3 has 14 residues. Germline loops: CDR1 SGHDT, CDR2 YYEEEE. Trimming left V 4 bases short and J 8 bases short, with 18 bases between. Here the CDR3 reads CASSPGTSIRGYTF. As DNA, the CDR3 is TGTGCCAGCAGCCCGGGGACAAGTATTCGGGGCTACACCTTC.

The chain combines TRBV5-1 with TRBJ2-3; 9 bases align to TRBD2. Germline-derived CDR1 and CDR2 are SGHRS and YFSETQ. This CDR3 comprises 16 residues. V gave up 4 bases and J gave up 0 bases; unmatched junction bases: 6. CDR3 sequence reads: CASSENSGSSTDTQYF. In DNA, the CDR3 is TGCGCCAGCAGCGAGAATAGCGGGAGTAGCACAGATACGCAGTATTTT.

CDR3: CASSLAFVRGRFYF. CDR3 nucleotide sequence: TGTGCCAGCAGCTTAGCGTTCGTCAGGGGGCGTTTCTACTTC. The chain links TRBV11-2 to TRBJ2-7; 8 bases agree with TRBD1. The trim removed 1 base at V and 13 bases at J, leaving 12 bases unmatched. CDR1 is SGHAT and CDR2 is FQNNGV in the germline V gene. The CDR3 spans 14 residues.

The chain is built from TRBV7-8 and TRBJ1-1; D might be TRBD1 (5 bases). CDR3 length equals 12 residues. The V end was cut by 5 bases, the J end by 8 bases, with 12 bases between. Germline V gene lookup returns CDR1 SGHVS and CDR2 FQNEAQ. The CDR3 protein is CASSNSWGEAFF. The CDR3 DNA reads TGTGCCAGCAGCAACTCTTGGGGCGAAGCTTTCTTT.

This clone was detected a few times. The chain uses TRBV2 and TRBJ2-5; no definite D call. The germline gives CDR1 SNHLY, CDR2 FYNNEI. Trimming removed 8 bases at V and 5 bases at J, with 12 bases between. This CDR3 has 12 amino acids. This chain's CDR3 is CASFGRWETQYF. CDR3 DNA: TGTGCCAGCTTCGGTCGTTGGGAGACCCAGTACTTC.

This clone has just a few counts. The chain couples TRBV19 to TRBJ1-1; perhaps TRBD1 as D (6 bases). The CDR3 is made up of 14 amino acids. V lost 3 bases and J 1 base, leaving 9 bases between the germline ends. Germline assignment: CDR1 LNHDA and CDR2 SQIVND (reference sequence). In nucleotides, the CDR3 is TGTGCCAGTAGTATCAGGGGCCCGAACACTGAAGCTTTCTTT. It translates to CASSIRGPNTEAFF.

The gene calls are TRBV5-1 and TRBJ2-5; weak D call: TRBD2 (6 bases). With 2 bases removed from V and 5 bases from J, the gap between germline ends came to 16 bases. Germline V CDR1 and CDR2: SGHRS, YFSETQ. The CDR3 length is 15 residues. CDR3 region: CASSLAGRRGETQYF. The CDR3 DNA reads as TGCGCCAGCAGCTTAGCTGGGAGGCGCGGGGAGACCCAGTACTTC.

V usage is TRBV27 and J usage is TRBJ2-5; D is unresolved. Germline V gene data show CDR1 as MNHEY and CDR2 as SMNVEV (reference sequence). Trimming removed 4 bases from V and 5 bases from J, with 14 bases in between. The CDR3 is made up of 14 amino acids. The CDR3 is CASSSGSVVETQYF. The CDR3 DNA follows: TGTGCCAGCAGTTCCGGTTCGGTAGTGGAGACCCAGTACTTC.

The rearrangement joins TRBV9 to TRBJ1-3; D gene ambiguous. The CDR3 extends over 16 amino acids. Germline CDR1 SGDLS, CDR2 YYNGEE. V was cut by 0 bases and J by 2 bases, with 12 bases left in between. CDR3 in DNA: TGTGCCAGCAGCGTAGGTATGGCCACTACTGGAAACACCATATATTTT. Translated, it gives CASSVGMATTGNTIYF.

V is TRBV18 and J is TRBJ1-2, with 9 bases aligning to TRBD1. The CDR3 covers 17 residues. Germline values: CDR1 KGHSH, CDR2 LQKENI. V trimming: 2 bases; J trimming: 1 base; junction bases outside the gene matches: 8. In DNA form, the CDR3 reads TGTGCCAGCTCACCAACGGTGGGACAGGGATTTAACTATGGCTACACCTTC. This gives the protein CASSPTVGQGFNYGYTF.

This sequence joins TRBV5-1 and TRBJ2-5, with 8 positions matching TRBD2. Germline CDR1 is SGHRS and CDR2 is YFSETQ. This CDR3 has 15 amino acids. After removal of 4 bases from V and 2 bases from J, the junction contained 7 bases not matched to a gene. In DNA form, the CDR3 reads TGCGCCAGCAGCACCGGGACTAGAGTGCAAGAGACCCAGTACTTC. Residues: CASSTGTRVQETQYF.